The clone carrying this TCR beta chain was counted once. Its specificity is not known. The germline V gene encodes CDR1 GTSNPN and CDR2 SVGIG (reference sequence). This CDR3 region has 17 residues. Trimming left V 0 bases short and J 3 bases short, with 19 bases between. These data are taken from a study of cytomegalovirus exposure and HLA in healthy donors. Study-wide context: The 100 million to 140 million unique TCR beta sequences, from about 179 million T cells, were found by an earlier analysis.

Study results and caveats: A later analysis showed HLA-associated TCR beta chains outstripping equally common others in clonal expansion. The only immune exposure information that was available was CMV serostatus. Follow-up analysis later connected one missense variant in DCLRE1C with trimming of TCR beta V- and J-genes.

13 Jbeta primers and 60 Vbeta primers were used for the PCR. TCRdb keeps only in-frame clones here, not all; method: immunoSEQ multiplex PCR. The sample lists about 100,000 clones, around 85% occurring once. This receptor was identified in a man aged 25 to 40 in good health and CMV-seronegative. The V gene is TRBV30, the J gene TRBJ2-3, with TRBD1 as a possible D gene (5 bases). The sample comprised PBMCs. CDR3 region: CAWSVSRAGMKTDTQYF. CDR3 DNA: TGTGCCTGGAGTGTAAGCAGGGCAGGGATGAAGACAGATACGCAGTATTTT.